The 29 T cell receptor beta chains below all came from one sample that was sequenced in a study of human T cells and chemical hapten exposure. TCRdb independently ran MiXCR on the RACE reads; one entry per CDR3 protein. The table includes 35,000 to 50,000 distinct CDR3 sequences, under 15% detected once. Time point described: pre-sensitization, week 0. Treatment meaning: therapeutic diphenylcyclopropenone sensitization with weekly scalp DPC. Source: whole blood, taken in connection with sensitization to the hapten diphenylcyclopropenone (DPC). The origin of the receptors is a woman under 40 with alopecia areata. Some clones in this sample may be carry-over from other donors' samples.

This clonotype was counted at least ten times. V gene TRBV28 combines with J gene TRBJ2-1; 11 positions agree with TRBD2. V shed 7 bases and J 8 bases; nucleotides not matched to a gene: 13. Germline V lookup: CDR1 MDHEN, CDR2 SYDVKM. The CDR3 has 16 amino acids. The CDR3 spells CASTLGLAGGGDEQFF. DNA of the CDR3: TGTGCCAGCACCTTGGGCCTAGCGGGAGGAGGCGATGAGCAGTTCTTC.

This clonotype was detected a few times. The chain couples TRBV3-1 to TRBJ2-1; TRBD2 aligns across 11 bases. In germline, CDR1 is LGHDT, CDR2 YNNKEL (reference sequence). V was clipped by 4 bases and J by 7 bases; unmatched bases: 9. The CDR3 totals 16 residues. CDR3 DNA sequence: TGTGCCAGCAGCCCCATAGCGGGAGGGCCGGCGAATGAGCAGTTCTTC. The encoded protein is CASSPIAGGPANEQFF.

In its sample, this clonotype was seen many times. The chain couples TRBV7-8 to TRBJ2-3, with D uncertain. V was cut by 4 bases and J by 6 bases, with 20 bases left in between. CDR1 and CDR2 (germline): SGHVS, FQNEAQ. The CDR3 is 16 amino acids. In nucleotides, the CDR3 is TGTGCCAGCAGCTCCTACCGGGCCCCGGGCTACGATACGCAGTATTTT. It translates to CASSSYRAPGYDTQYF. Variable domain in full (rest from reference TRBV7-8 and TRBJ2-3): GAGVSQSPRYKVAKRGQDVALRCDPISGHVSLFWYQQALGQGPEFLTYFQNEAQLDKSGLPSDRFFAERPEGSVSTLKIQRTQQEDSAVYLCASSSYRAPGYDTQYFGPGTRLTVL.

This clonotype was seen repeatedly, ten times or more. The CDR3 spells CASSQMNQPQHF. Here the CDR3 DNA reads TGTGCCAGCAGCCAGATGAATCAGCCCCAGCATTTT. The chain recombines TRBV14 with TRBJ1-5; D call uncertain. V gave up 3 bases and J gave up 4 bases, with 4 bases separating them. The CDR3 sequence is 12 residues long. The germline gives CDR1 SGHDN, CDR2 FVKESK.

J is TRBJ1-5 and V is TRBV27, with D possibly matching TRBD1 (6 bases). V was cut by 8 bases and J by 4 bases, with 15 bases left in between. Germline V CDR1 and CDR2: MNHEY, SMNVEV (reference sequence). The CDR3 length is 14 residues. The CDR3 coding sequence is TGTGCCAGCGGAATCGGGGGCGGGAATCAGCCCCAGCATTTT. This encodes CASGIGGGNQPQHF.

This clonotype was detected ten times or more. CDR3 in amino acids: CASSQRTGGSYNSPLHF. DNA of the CDR3: TGTGCCAGCAGCCAGCGGACAGGGGGCTCCTATAATTCACCCCTCCACTTT. This chain links TRBV3-1 with TRBJ1-6; TRBD1 matches 10 bases. The V gene end was trimmed by 3 bases and the J gene end by 0 bases; junction bases not matched to a gene: 2. The CDR3 loop spans 17 amino acids. The germline CDR1 and CDR2 sequences are LGHDT and YNNKEL (reference sequence).

The rearrangement joins TRBV19 to TRBJ2-1; D ambiguous. V was pared by 6 bases and J by 9 bases, with 12 bases between. CDR1 is LNHDA and CDR2 is SQIVND in the germline V gene (reference sequence). The CDR3 loop spans 12 amino acids. The CDR3 bases are TGTGCCAGTAGATCGCGAGCGAGTGAGCAGTTCTTC. It translates to CASRSRASEQFF.

This clonotype was seen many times. V and J are TRBV27 and TRBJ2-2, with D possibly TRBD1 on 5 matching bases. This CDR3 contains 13 residues. Trimming pared 3 bases from V and 5 bases from J, leaving 7 bases between. Looked up from germline, CDR1 is MNHEY and CDR2 is SMNVEV (reference sequence). CDR3 DNA sequence: TGTGCCAGCAGTTTGGCAGGGACCGGGGAGCTGTTTTTT. It translates to CASSLAGTGELFF.

This sequence joins TRBV12-3 or TRBV12-4 and TRBJ2-5; D may match TRBD1 or TRBD2 (6 bases each). Trimming cost V 3 bases and J 7 bases, with 15 bases left between them. CDR3 length: 14 amino acids. The CDR3 here is CASSLSGAGVTQYF. For the CDR3, the DNA is TGTGCCAGCAGTTTGTCGGGGGCTGGTGTGACCCAGTACTTC.

This clonotype was detected ten times or more. The chain has TRBV28 and TRBJ2-4, with D unclear. The ends were cut back, 2 bases at V and 1 base at J, with 0 bases in the middle. Germline loops: CDR1 MDHEN, CDR2 SYDVKM. This CDR3 comprises 12 residues. The CDR3 DNA is TGTGCCAGCAGTTTAGCCAAAAACATTCAGTACTTC. Its protein product is CASSLAKNIQYF. Combining the CDR3 with reference TRBV28 and TRBJ2-4 gives the whole variable domain DVKVTQSSRYLVKRTGEKVFLECVQDMDHENMFWYRQDPGLGLRLIYFSYDVKMKEKGDIPEGYSVSREKKERFSLILESASTNQTSMYLCASSLAKNIQYFGAGTRLSVL.

This clonotype has a count of ten or more. This chain links TRBV4-3 with TRBJ1-3; TRBD1 agrees at 7 bases. Germline CDR1 reads LGHNA; CDR2 reads YSLEER. This CDR3 spans 19 amino acids. The J segment lost 0 bases and the V segment lost 0 bases, leaving 11 bases of the junction unmatched. CDR3 DNA sequence: TGCGCCAGCAGCCAAGATATTAGAGGGACAGCTAGCTCTGGAAACACCATATATTTT. It yields the protein CASSQDIRGTASSGNTIYF.

This clonotype was counted between two and nine times. This chain connects TRBV21-1 to TRBJ2-1. TRBV21-1 counts as a pseudogene. CDR3 length: 11 residues. The chain's CDR3 is CASSERKGQFF. The CDR3 nucleotides are TGTGCCAGCAGCGAGAGAAAGGGGCAGTTCTTC.

This clonotype was recorded at least ten times. The chain employs TRBV6-5 and TRBJ2-2; 10 positions agree with TRBD2. The CDR3 contains 16 residues. The germline V gene encodes CDR1 MNHEY and CDR2 SVGAGI. V lost 5 bases and J lost 7; bases outside the gene matches: 10. The CDR3 DNA reads as TGTGCCAGCAGTACCCCAGCGGGAGGGCGTAGCGGGGAGCTGTTTTTT. Protein product: CASSTPAGGRSGELFF.

This clonotype was seen a few times. The chain links TRBV20-1 to TRBJ2-1; D unresolved. The V and J ends lost 7 bases and 0 bases respectively, with 16 bases between them. Germline CDR1 and CDR2: DFQATT and SNEGSKA (reference sequence). The CDR3 runs to 15 residues. As DNA, the CDR3 is TGCAGTGTCCAGTCCGTCCTGGTCTCCTACAATGAGCAGTTCTTC. Its translation: CSVQSVLVSYNEQFF.

This clonotype came up a few times. The J gene is TRBJ2-7, the V gene TRBV6-1; 15 bases are a match to TRBD2. The germline CDR1 and CDR2 sequences are MNHNS and SASEGT. The CDR3 is made up of 16 amino acids. J was trimmed by 3 bases and V by 7 bases; bases with no gene match: 7. The CDR3 sequence is CASTLGLAGGNYEQYF. The CDR3 nucleotides read TGTGCCAGCACCCTGGGACTAGCGGGAGGTAACTACGAGCAGTACTTC.

This clonotype occurred many times. This chain joins TRBV28 and TRBJ2-5; D is unresolved. With 6 bases removed from V and 3 bases from J, the gap between germline ends came to 20 bases. The CDR3 loop spans 16 amino acids. From germline, CDR1 is MDHEN and CDR2 SYDVKM. CDR3 nucleotides: TGTGCCAGCAGAGATTATGGCAGCATAAAGGAAGAGACCCAGTACTTC. Translated, it gives CASRDYGSIKEETQYF.

This clonotype was counted at least ten times. The chain recombines TRBV18 with TRBJ1-1, with 8 bases matching TRBD1. J was trimmed by 3 bases and V by 2 bases; bases with no gene match: 5. This CDR3 contains 15 residues. Per germline, CDR1 KGHSH and CDR2 LQKENI. The CDR3 spells CASSPAGQEYTEAFF. CDR3 DNA sequence: TGTGCCAGCTCACCAGCGGGACAGGAGTACACTGAAGCTTTCTTT.

There are many counts of this clonotype. This chain joins TRBV19 and TRBJ2-2; 7 nucleotides match TRBD2. The CDR3 sequence is 16 residues long. CDR1 LNHDA and CDR2 SQIVND come from the germline V gene (reference sequence). V trimming: 4 bases; J trimming: 6 bases; junction bases outside the gene matches: 11. The CDR3 nucleotides read TGTGCCAGTAGTACCTTAGGAGCGGGATCGTCCGGGGAGCTGTTTTTT. It is translated as CASSTLGAGSSGELFF. Based on the CDR3 plus reference TRBV19 and TRBJ2-2, the full variable domain is DGGITQSPKYLFRKEGQNVTLSCEQNLNHDAMYWYRQDPGQGLRLIYYSQIVNDFQKGDIAEGYSVSREKKESFPLTVTSAQKNPTAFYLCASSTLGAGSSGELFFGEGSRLTVL.

This clonotype has a handful of counts. The V gene is TRBV4-1, the J gene TRBJ2-3; D call uncertain. The CDR3 is 17 residues long. Germline loops: CDR1 MGHRA, CDR2 YSYEKL. V dropped 1 base and J dropped 2 bases, with 16 bases sitting between them. CDR3 residues: CASSQAPGAAPTDTQYF. The CDR3 DNA follows: TGCGCCAGCAGCCAAGCCCCCGGCGCCGCACCCACAGATACGCAGTATTTT.

This clonotype turned up a few times. The chain recombines TRBV28 with TRBJ1-5, with D tentatively TRBD1 (5 bases). V dropped 5 bases and J dropped 10 bases, with 18 bases sitting between them. In germline, CDR1 is MDHEN, CDR2 SYDVKM. The CDR3 runs to 14 residues. DNA for the CDR3: TGTGCCAGCAGTCTCGGACAAGGGTCAGGTCCCCAGCATTTT. This encodes CASSLGQGSGPQHF.

This clonotype came up once. The chain links TRBV2 to TRBJ1-2; D unclear. V was pared by 8 bases and J by 3 bases, with 13 bases between. Germline lookup yields CDR1 SNHLY and CDR2 FYNNEI. This CDR3 contains 13 residues. The CDR3 loop is CASLPDLDYGYTF. CDR3 coding DNA: TGTGCCAGCCTGCCGGACTTGGACTATGGCTACACCTTC. Based on the CDR3 plus reference TRBV2 and TRBJ1-2, the full variable domain is EPEVTQTPSHQVTQMGQEVILRCVPISNHLYFYWYRQILGQKVEFLVSFYNNEISEKSEIFDDQFSVERPDGSNFTLKIRSTKLEDSAMYFCASLPDLDYGYTFGSGTRLTVV.

This clonotype was counted between two and nine times. The CDR3 is CASSYSRGTTEAFF. Written as DNA, the CDR3 is TGTGCCAGCAGTTATTCAAGGGGGACCACTGAAGCTTTCTTT. The chain links TRBV6-5 to TRBJ1-1, with a tentative D call TRBD1 (6 bases). Germline values: CDR1 MNHEY, CDR2 SVGAGI. Trimming shortened V by 3 bases and J by 4 bases, and 12 bases separated the two germline ends. The CDR3 extends over 14 amino acids.

Many counts were recorded for this clonotype. The chain uses TRBV2 and TRBJ1-2; a possible D gene is TRBD1 (5 bases). Trimming pared 9 bases from V and 0 bases from J, leaving 11 bases between. CDR1 SNHLY and CDR2 FYNNEI come from the germline V gene. The CDR3 is 13 amino acids. Here the CDR3 DNA reads TGTGCCAGGAAACAGGAAACTAACTATGGCTACACCTTC. Protein product: CARKQETNYGYTF. Complete variable domain (other parts from reference TRBV2 and TRBJ1-2): EPEVTQTPSHQVTQMGQEVILRCVPISNHLYFYWYRQILGQKVEFLVSFYNNEISEKSEIFDDQFSVERPDGSNFTLKIRSTKLEDSAMYFCARKQETNYGYTFGSGTRLTVV.

This clonotype was seen many times. The chain combines TRBV18 with TRBJ2-7; tentatively, D is TRBD1 (6 bases). V dropped 2 bases and J dropped 2 bases, with 13 bases sitting between them. The CDR3 sequence is 15 residues long. Per the germline V gene, CDR1 is KGHSH and CDR2 is LQKENI. The CDR3 is CASSPTSGTTYEQYF. CDR3 bases: TGTGCCAGCTCACCAACATCAGGGACAACCTACGAGCAGTACTTC. Based on the CDR3 plus reference TRBV18 and TRBJ2-7, the full variable domain is NAGVMQNPRHLVRRRGQEARLRCSPMKGHSHVYWYRQLPEEGLKFMVYLQKENIIDESGMPKERFSAEFPKEGPSILRIQQVVRGDSAAYFCASSPTSGTTYEQYFGPGTRLTVT.

This clonotype was seen at least ten times. The chain employs TRBV20-1 and TRBJ2-7; D gene ambiguous. Germline-derived CDR1 and CDR2 are DFQATT and SNEGSKA (reference sequence). CDR3 length: 12 amino acids. The ends were cut back, 1 base at V and 6 bases at J, with 10 bases in the middle. The CDR3 here is CSARGAAFEQYF. In DNA form, the CDR3 reads TGCAGTGCTAGAGGGGCAGCGTTCGAGCAGTACTTC.

This clonotype appeared many times. The V gene is TRBV11-2, the J gene TRBJ2-6; D is ambiguous. Trimming stripped 5 bases from V and 4 bases from J, with 12 bases between. The CDR3 is 15 residues long. In germline, CDR1 is SGHAT, CDR2 FQNNGV. The CDR3 DNA reads as TGTGCCAGCAGCGCCCGATCAGTAGGGGCCAACGTCCTGACTTTC. This sequence encodes CASSARSVGANVLTF.

This clonotype appeared a few times. The rearrangement links TRBV7-2 to TRBJ2-7, with TRBD2 identical over 9 bases. In germline, CDR1 is SGHTA, CDR2 FQGNSA. J lost 4 bases, V lost 4 bases, and 8 bases had no gene match. This CDR3 spans 15 amino acids. The CDR3 sequence is CASSSQAGGRYEQYF. In DNA form, the CDR3 reads TGTGCCAGCAGCTCCCAAGCGGGAGGTCGGTACGAGCAGTACTTC.

This clonotype has at least ten counts. The rearrangement uses TRBV19 and TRBJ2-3; unclear D gene. The CDR3 length is 13 residues. Trimming removed 7 bases from V and 1 base from J, with 9 bases in between. CDR1 and CDR2 from the germline V gene are LNHDA and SQIVND (reference sequence). The CDR3 DNA reads as TGTGCCAGTAAAGGTAGCCGCACAGATACGCAGTATTTT. Protein: CASKGSRTDTQYF.

This clonotype was observed at least ten times. The chain carries TRBV27 and TRBJ2-7, with D possibly TRBD2 on 5 matching bases. V was shortened by 3 bases and J by 4 bases, with 16 bases between the two germline ends. The length of the CDR3 is 15 residues. Germline V gene lookup returns CDR1 MNHEY and CDR2 SMNVEV (reference sequence). CDR3 nucleotide sequence: TGTGCCAGCAGTTTGTCTCCGGGAACAACTTACGAGCAGTACTTC. This translates into CASSLSPGTTYEQYF.